The 16 T cell receptor beta chains below all came from one sample that was sequenced in a study of PD-1 blockade in classical Hodgkin lymphoma. Each of the patients experienced relapse following autologous stem cell transplantation, and their brentuximab vedotin exposure differed. TCRdb's table, derived via immunoSEQ multiplex PCR, lists solely in-frame clones and lacks some. Of around 40,000 clones detected, about three quarters appear once; the ten largest clones hold roughly 13%. This material consisted of peripheral blood mononuclear cells (PBMCs), taken at baseline. These receptors all come from a human donor with classical Hodgkin lymphoma.

V usage is TRBV18 and J usage is TRBJ2-1; D might be TRBD1 (5 bases). Germline assignment: CDR1 KGHSH and CDR2 LQKENI. The CDR3 length is 14 residues. Trimming took 1 base from V and 8 from J, leaving 12 bases between them. As DNA, the CDR3 is TGTGCCAGCTCACCACAGCAGTGGGGCGATGAGCAGTTCTTC. It is translated as CASSPQQWGDEQFF.

The gene calls are TRBV30 and TRBJ1-6; TRBD1 matches 8 bases. V dropped 1 base and J dropped 7; count of bases not matched to a gene: 12. The CDR3 spans 17 residues. The germline gives CDR1 GTSNPN, CDR2 SVGIG (reference sequence). The CDR3 sequence is CAWSGERVRTGNSPLHF. The DNA for the CDR3 is TGTGCCTGGAGTGGAGAAAGAGTACGGACAGGGAATTCACCCCTCCACTTT.

The rearrangement links TRBV5-1 to TRBJ1-1, with a weak D call TRBD1 (6 bases). V was pared by 4 bases and J by 1 base, with 14 bases between. The CDR3 sequence is 15 residues long. CDR1 and CDR2 (germline): SGHRS, YFSETQ. The CDR3 DNA follows: TGCGCCAGCAGCAGAGTGGGGGCGGGGAACACTGAAGCTTTCTTT. Translated, it gives CASSRVGAGNTEAFF.

This rearrangement joins TRBV6-1 to TRBJ2-5; no firm D call. The V end lost 8 bases, the J end lost 2 bases, and 15 bases lay between the germline ends. The CDR3 is made up of 14 amino acids. Per germline, CDR1 MNHNS and CDR2 SASEGT. The CDR3 region is CASGALGSQETQYF. In DNA form, the CDR3 reads TGTGCCAGCGGAGCGCTGGGGTCACAAGAGACCCAGTACTTC.

This chain links TRBV10-3 with TRBJ2-3; maybe TRBD1 (5 bases). The ends were cut back, 3 bases at V and 0 bases at J, with 10 bases in the middle. The V gene's germline CDR1 is ENHRY and CDR2 SYGVKD. The CDR3 sequence is 15 residues long. The DNA for the CDR3 is TGTGCCATCAGTGACAGGGCTCCTAGCACAGATACGCAGTATTTT. The encoded protein is CAISDRAPSTDTQYF.

This clone was seen once. The rearrangement links TRBV7-3 to TRBJ2-5, with 10 bases identical to TRBD2. Germline V lookup: CDR1 SGHTA, CDR2 FQGTGA. J lost 3 bases, V lost 3 bases, and 4 bases had no gene match. This CDR3 region has 15 residues. CDR3 sequence reads: CASSFLAGDKETQYF. The CDR3 DNA reads as TGTGCCAGCAGCTTTCTAGCGGGGGATAAAGAGACCCAGTACTTC. Full variable domain (remainder filled in from reference TRBV7-3 and TRBJ2-5): GAGVSQTPSNKVTEKGKYVELRCDPISGHTALYWYRQSLGQGPEFLIYFQGTGAADDSGLPNDRFFAVRPEGSVSTLKIQRTERGDSAVYLCASSFLAGDKETQYFGPGTRLLVL.

This chain connects TRBV7-2 to TRBJ1-1; no reliable D call. V lost 1 base and J 6 bases, leaving 9 bases between the germline ends. From germline, CDR1 is SGHTA and CDR2 FQGNSA. The CDR3 is 13 residues long. CDR3 DNA: TGTGCCAGCAGCTTAGAGGCCTGGGCTGAAGCTTTCTTT. Amino acid sequence: CASSLEAWAEAFF.

The chain links TRBV4-3 to TRBJ2-7; D possibly uses TRBD1 or TRBD2 (5 bases each). The CDR3 totals 16 residues. V lost 4 bases and J 2 bases, leaving 18 bases between the germline ends. CDR1 and CDR2 from the germline V gene are LGHNA and YSLEER. The CDR3 DNA reads TGCGCCAGCAGCCCGACCATCGGGGACCGCACCTACGAGCAGTACTTC. This gives the protein CASSPTIGDRTYEQYF.

The chain employs TRBV7-3 and TRBJ2-1, with D uncertain. This CDR3 is 14 amino acids long. Germline values: CDR1 SGHTA, CDR2 FQGTGA. Trimming stripped 5 bases from V and 1 base from J, with 9 bases between. This CDR3 reads CASSVGKSYNEQFF. In DNA form, the CDR3 reads TGTGCCAGCAGCGTGGGAAAGTCCTACAATGAGCAGTTCTTC.

The CDR3 nucleotides read TGCGCCAGCAGCCGGGGGACTGAAGCTTTCTTT. Its translation: CASSRGTEAFF. The chain recombines TRBV10-2 with TRBJ1-1; D is perhaps TRBD1 (5 bases). V was trimmed by 6 bases and J by 5 bases, leaving 7 bases between them. The CDR3 is 11 residues long. The germline CDR1 and CDR2 sequences are WSHSY and SAAADI.

The rearrangement joins TRBV29-1 to TRBJ1-2, with 9 bases that match TRBD1. The ends lost 3 bases at V and 7 bases at J; junction bases unmatched: 12. The CDR3 is 15 amino acids. Germline assignment: CDR1 SQVTM and CDR2 ANQGSEA. The CDR3 loop is CSVEVFRDRVGGYTF. CDR3 nucleotide sequence: TGCAGCGTTGAGGTCTTCCGGGACAGGGTTGGTGGCTACACCTTC.

The rearrangement uses TRBV5-1 and TRBJ2-2, with D perhaps matching TRBD1 or TRBD2 (5 bases each). The CDR3 has 15 residues. Germline CDR1 SGHRS, CDR2 YFSETQ. Trimming left V 0 bases short and J 6 bases short, with 12 bases between. CDR3 DNA sequence: TGCGCCAGCAGCTTGGTCCCAGGGACCGCCGGGGAGCTGTTTTTT. Encoded protein: CASSLVPGTAGELFF.

The CDR3 DNA follows: TGCGCCAGCAGCCAAGAGAGAGGGATCGGAGGAGCTTTCTTT. Translated, it gives CASSQERGIGGAFF. The chain is built from TRBV4-1 and TRBJ1-1; D unresolved. This CDR3 spans 14 amino acids. The V end lost 0 bases, the J end lost 10 bases, and 15 bases lay between the germline ends. CDR1 and CDR2 from the germline V gene are MGHRA and YSYEKL.

This rearrangement joins TRBV11-3 to TRBJ2-5; D possibly corresponds to TRBD1 (6 bases). The V end lost 5 bases, the J end lost 5 bases, and 12 bases lay between the germline ends. Germline V gene sequence: CDR1 SGHNT, CDR2 YENEEA. This CDR3 contains 13 residues. The CDR3 bases are TGTGCCAGCAGCACAGGGAGAGGGGAGACCCAGTACTTC. Residues: CASSTGRGETQYF. Using reference TRBV11-3 and TRBJ2-5 for the parts outside the CDR3, the full variable domain is EAGVVQSPRYKIIEKKQPVAFWCNPISGHNTLYWYLQNLGQGPELLIRYENEEAVDDSQLPKDRFSAERLKGVDSTLKIQPAELGDSAVYLCASSTGRGETQYFGPGTRLLVL.

This clone rates as medium-sized. The genes are TRBV7-7 and TRBJ2-1, with TRBD2 identical over 7 bases. With 0 bases clipped from V and 4 bases from J, the junction kept 3 bases outside the gene matches. The CDR3 contains 15 residues. CDR1 and CDR2 (germline): SSHAT, FNYEAQ (reference sequence). Here the CDR3 reads CASSLAAGTYNEQFF. DNA of the CDR3: TGTGCCAGCAGCTTAGCAGCGGGGACTTACAATGAGCAGTTCTTC.

This clone came up a few times. J is TRBJ2-2 and V is TRBV5-4, with 7 bases fitting TRBD1. This CDR3 is built from 17 residues. Germline V CDR1 and CDR2: SGHNT, YYREEE (reference sequence). V lost 4 bases to trimming and J lost 4 bases; unmatched junction nucleotides: 13. CDR3 nucleotide sequence: TGTGCCAGCAGCCTACCCGGCACAGGGGACCTCACCGGGGAGCTGTTTTTT. It encodes CASSLPGTGDLTGELFF.